This TCR beta chain was sequenced in a study of blood T cell repertoires in COVID-19. Sequencing used immunoSEQ multiplex PCR; TCRdb keeps in-frame clones, though not all of them. The data show 400,000 to 450,000 clones, around 89% seen once. One Seattle source followed patients from active infection through their disease course. With 1 base removed from V and 7 bases from J, the gap between germline ends came to 10 bases. There are 13 residues in the CDR3. Per germline, CDR1 MNHEY and CDR2 SMNVEV (reference sequence). The TCR originated in a woman aged 40 to 50 with COVID-19, enrolled during active disease. The chain combines TRBV27 with TRBJ1-1; D uncertain. Sequenced: peripheral blood. This chain's CDR3 is CASSLFGFGEAFF. CDR3 nucleotide sequence: TGTGCCAGCAGTTTATTCGGGTTCGGTGAAGCTTTCTTT.